The sequence of this T cell receptor beta chain was determined in a study of human T cells and chemical hapten exposure. Study-wide findings and caveats: Each of the donors had alopecia, so their immune responses may not resemble those of healthy people.

This sample's time point: patch test 2, 6 weeks after DPC sensitization. Treatment defined: therapeutic diphenylcyclopropenone sensitization with weekly scalp DPC. Venepuncture was done earlier than the placement of each patch test. The donor pool consisted of alopecia patients aged 18 to 70 years, considered suitable for DPC. MiXCR, run by TCRdb on the RACE reads, gives a single entry per CDR3 protein. Of tens of thousands of distinct CDR3 sequences listed, 8.5% to 9% were seen once; the top ten hold 3% to 4.5%. Per germline, CDR1 MDHEN and CDR2 SYDVKM. V lost 7 bases and J lost 3; bases outside the gene matches: 10. The CDR3 is 15 residues long. As for this clonotype: The target antigen is unknown.

The V and J genes are TRBV28 and TRBJ2-7; 9 bases fit TRBD1. The sample here was whole blood, taken in connection with sensitization to the hapten diphenylcyclopropenone (DPC). The receptor comes from a woman between 50 and 59 years old with alopecia areata. Some clones in this sample may be carry-over from other donors' samples. CDR3 protein: CASNQPGQGLYEQYF. Written as DNA, the CDR3 is TGTGCCAGCAACCAACCGGGACAGGGTCTCTACGAGCAGTACTTC.